The clone carrying this T cell receptor (beta chain) has only one observation. What it binds is unknown. This CDR3 is built from 15 residues. Germline CDR1 is MGHRA and CDR2 is YSYEKL. V lost 4 bases to trimming and J lost 1 base, with 11 bases between them. Assay: immunoSEQ multiplex PCR; the TCRdb copy retains only in-frame clones and omits some. The sample includes 120,000 or so clones, about 90% seen only once; the top ten take about 1.1%. These data come from a study of T cell responses to AZD1222 COVID-19 vaccine. The study's findings and limits: The number of AZD1222 recipients seropositive at baseline was only five to seven. Repertoire sampling was restricted to post-peak T cell response timepoints. Clonal diversity was possibly underestimated, and the donors were mostly white British, with more females.

The sample in question was peripheral blood, obtained on day 0 of AZD1222 vaccination. This clonotype was obtained from an adult in good health. The chain links TRBV4-1 to TRBJ1-5; D is perhaps TRBD1 (6 bases). This chain's CDR3 is CASSRSGQSNQPQHF. CDR3 in DNA: TGCGCCAGCAGCCGATCCGGACAGAGCAATCAGCCCCAGCATTTT.